This T cell receptor beta chain was captured by sequencing in a study of early T cells in non-severe SARS-CoV-2 infection. For the study at large: Bulk RNA taken from unsorted whole blood was sequenced, leaving chains unpaired.

This clonotype was recorded many times. The protocol attached unique molecular identifiers to individual cDNA molecules. One entry per CDR3 protein results from TCRdb running MiXCR on the 5' RACE reads. Among over 50,000 distinct CDR3 sequences listed, 10% to 11% were seen once. This CDR3 region has 15 residues. V was pared by 2 bases and J by 1 base, with 2 bases of the junction left unmatched. The receptor was derived from an adult who was a healthcare worker with PCR-confirmed SARS-CoV-2 infection or an uninfected control (not recorded which). The V call is TRBV12-3 or TRBV12-4, the J call TRBJ1-1; 9 nucleotides line up with TRBD1. Material: whole blood. The CDR3 region has the DNA TGTGCCAGCAGTTTAAGGGGACAGGGGAACACTGAAGCTTTCTTT. It translates to CASSLRGQGNTEAFF.